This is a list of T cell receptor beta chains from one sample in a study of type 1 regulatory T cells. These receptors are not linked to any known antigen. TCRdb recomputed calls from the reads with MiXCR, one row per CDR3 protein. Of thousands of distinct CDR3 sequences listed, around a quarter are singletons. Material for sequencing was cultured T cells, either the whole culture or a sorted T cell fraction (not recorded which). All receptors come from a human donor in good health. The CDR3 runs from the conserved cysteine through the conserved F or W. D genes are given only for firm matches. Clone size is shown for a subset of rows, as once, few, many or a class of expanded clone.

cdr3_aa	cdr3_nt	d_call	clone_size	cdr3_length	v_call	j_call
CASSLVLAVNNEQFF	TGCGCCAGCAGCTTGGTCCTAGCGGTGAACAATGAGCAGTTCTTC	TRBD2	.	15	TRBV5-1	TRBJ2-1
CSVEGSEETQYF	TGCAGCGTTGAAGGGTCAGAAGAGACCCAGTACTTC	.	.	12	TRBV29-1	TRBJ2-5
CASSSNEKLFF	TGTGCCAGCAGTTCGAATGAAAAACTGTTTTTT	.	medium-sized	11	TRBV6-5	TRBJ1-4
CSVVGNSQETQYF	TGCAGCGTTGTAGGAAACAGCCAAGAGACCCAGTACTTC	.	.	13	TRBV29-1	TRBJ2-5
CASSRGQGDTEAFF	TGTGCCAGCTCCCGCGGACAGGGGGACACTGAAGCTTTCTTT	TRBD1	.	14	TRBV18	TRBJ1-1
CASSQTRDYNEQFF	TGTGCCAGCAGTCAGACTAGGGACTACAATGAGCAGTTCTTC	.	.	14	TRBV6-6	TRBJ2-1
CASSPLMLDTQYF	TGTGCCAGCTCACCATTGATGCTAGATACGCAGTATTTT	.	many	13	TRBV18	TRBJ2-3
CASSPYTGGGYTF	TGTGCCAGCAGCCCCTACACCGGGGGCGGCTACACCTTC	.	medium-sized	13	TRBV27	TRBJ1-2
CASSFGDTQYF	TGTGCCAGCAGCTTTGGGGATACGCAGTATTTT	.	.	11	TRBV28	TRBJ2-3
CASSLRTGRGQPQHF	TGTGCCAGCAGTTTAAGGACAGGGAGGGGTCAGCCCCAGCATTTT	TRBD1	.	15	TRBV12-3/TRBV12-4	TRBJ1-5
CASSLAGDSYNEQFF	TGCGCCAGCAGCTTGGCCGGGGACTCCTACAATGAGCAGTTCTTC	.	medium-sized	15	TRBV5-1	TRBJ2-1
CASSLYPSESYEQYF	TGTGCCAGCAGTTTATACCCCAGTGAATCCTACGAGCAGTACTTC	.	medium-sized	15	TRBV27	TRBJ2-7
CSARAGRLASKGGTDTQYF	TGCAGTGCTAGAGCCGGACGACTAGCGAGTAAGGGAGGCACAGATACGCAGTATTTT	TRBD2	medium-sized	19	TRBV20-1	TRBJ2-3
CASSHQGVFNSPLHF	TGTGCCAGTAGCCACCAGGGGGTATTTAATTCACCCCTCCACTTT	TRBD1	many	15	TRBV19	TRBJ1-6
CSARATIYEQYF	TGCAGTGCTAGAGCAACAATATACGAGCAGTACTTC	.	medium-sized	12	TRBV20-1	TRBJ2-7
CSAGRTSGSLGTQYF	TGCAGTGCTGGCAGGACTAGCGGGAGTTTAGGGACCCAGTACTTC	TRBD2	.	15	TRBV20-1	TRBJ2-5
CASSWPPGSSYNEQFF	TGCGCCAGCAGCTGGCCCCCAGGGAGCTCCTACAATGAGCAGTTCTTC	.	many	16	TRBV5-1	TRBJ2-1
CASSSGLRNGGTF	TGTGCCAGCAGTTCCGGACTGAGGAATGGCGGCACCTTC	.	.	13	TRBV28	TRBJ1-2
CSVGLAGDGEQFF	TGCAGCGTTGGGCTAGCGGGAGACGGTGAGCAGTTCTTC	TRBD2	medium-sized	13	TRBV29-1	TRBJ2-1
CASSLDPGGAIHF	TGCGCCAGCAGCTTGGATCCGGGTGGGGCCATCCACTTT	.	medium-sized	13	TRBV5-1	TRBJ1-6
CASRLAGGEFF	TGTGCCAGCAGATTGGCAGGGGGCGAGTTCTTC	TRBD1	medium-sized	11	TRBV12-3/TRBV12-4	TRBJ2-1
CAWSLGVSEAFF	TGTGCCTGGAGTTTGGGGGTCTCTGAAGCTTTCTTT	.	medium-sized	12	TRBV30	TRBJ1-1
CASSPRGTEAFF	TGTGCCAGCAGCCCCCGGGGCACTGAAGCTTTCTTT	.	.	12	TRBV12-3/TRBV12-4	TRBJ1-1
CASSLGGPLTDTQYF	TGCGCCAGCAGCCTCGGGGGCCCACTCACAGATACGCAGTATTTT	.	large	15	TRBV5-1	TRBJ2-3
CASSPFGLQPQHF	TGTGCCAGCAGCCCATTCGGGTTACAGCCCCAGCATTTT	.	medium-sized	13	TRBV3-1	TRBJ1-5
CSANPAGLIISDTQYF	TGCAGTGCTAATCCAGCGGGTTTGATTATCTCAGATACGCAGTATTTT	.	.	16	TRBV20-1	TRBJ2-3
CASSSVLLGEQFF	TGTGCCAGCAGCTCGGTCCTTCTCGGTGAGCAGTTCTTC	.	medium-sized	13	TRBV5-5	TRBJ2-1
CASSVGQDTYNSPLHF	TGTGCCAGCAGCGTAGGCCAGGACACCTATAATTCACCCCTCCACTTT	.	medium-sized	16	TRBV9	TRBJ1-6
CASGRAGVEDTQYF	TGTGCCAGTGGGAGAGCGGGAGTGGAAGATACGCAGTATTTT	TRBD2	many	14	TRBV19	TRBJ2-3
CASKPGQKNTGELFF	TGTGCCAGCAAACCGGGACAGAAGAACACCGGGGAGCTGTTTTTT	TRBD1	medium-sized	15	TRBV7-2	TRBJ2-2
CGAGQGNYGYTF	TGCGGCGCGGGACAGGGGAACTATGGCTACACCTTC	TRBD1	once	12	TRBV29-1	TRBJ1-2
CASSGTSSHTQYF	TGTGCCAGCAGCGGAACTAGCTCACATACGCAGTATTTT	.	.	13	TRBV7-6	TRBJ2-3
CASSSQGLHNSPLHF	TGTGCCAGCAGTTCTCAGGGTCTCCATAATTCACCCCTCCACTTT	.	medium-sized	15	TRBV27	TRBJ1-6
CASSSYSGLTDTQYF	TGTGCCAGCAGCTCTTATAGCGGTCTCACAGATACGCAGTATTTT	.	medium-sized	15	TRBV12-3/TRBV12-4	TRBJ2-3